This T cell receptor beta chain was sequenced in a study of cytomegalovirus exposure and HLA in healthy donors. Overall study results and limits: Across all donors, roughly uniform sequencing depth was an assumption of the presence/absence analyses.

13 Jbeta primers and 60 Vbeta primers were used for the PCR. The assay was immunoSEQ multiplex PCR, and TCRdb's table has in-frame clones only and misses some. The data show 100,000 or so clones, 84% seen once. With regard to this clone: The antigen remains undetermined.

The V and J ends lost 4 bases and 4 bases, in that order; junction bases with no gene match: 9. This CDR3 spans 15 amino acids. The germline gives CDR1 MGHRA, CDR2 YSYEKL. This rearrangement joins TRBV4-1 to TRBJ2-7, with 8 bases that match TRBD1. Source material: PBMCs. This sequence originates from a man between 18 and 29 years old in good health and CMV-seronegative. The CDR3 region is CASSPPDRGEYEQYF. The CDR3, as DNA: TGCGCCAGCAGCCCCCCTGACAGGGGAGAATACGAGCAGTACTTC.